The 8 T cell receptor beta chains in this list originate from one sample, sequenced in a study of blood T cell repertoires in COVID-19. The table came from immunoSEQ multiplex PCR; TCRdb's copy has only in-frame clones and leaves some out. The profile covers about 130,000 clones, with over 75% appearing a single time and about two fifths taken by the ten largest. Sequencing was carried out using peripheral blood. These receptors were obtained from a human donor in a cohort sampled during active COVID-19.

This clone has just a few counts. The chain uses TRBV6-2 or TRBV6-3 and TRBJ2-2; 8 bases map to TRBD2. This CDR3 is 16 amino acids long. Germline V gene lookup returns CDR1 MNHEY and CDR2 SVGEGT. Germline trimming cut 4 bases from V and 6 bases from J; bases unmatched to any gene: 10. The CDR3 spells CASSFYGLATAGELFF. In DNA, the CDR3 is TGTGCCAGCAGTTTCTACGGACTAGCAACGGCCGGGGAGCTGTTTTTT.

This sequence joins TRBV7-9 and TRBJ1-1, with D possibly TRBD1 on 5 matching bases. This CDR3 spans 18 amino acids. Trimming took off 2 bases at V and 2 bases at J, with 21 bases between the two ends. Germline V gives CDR1 SEHNR, CDR2 FQNEAQ (reference sequence). The CDR3 protein is CASSLTAGTYLLNTEAFF. Written as DNA, the CDR3 is TGTGCCAGCAGCTTAACCGCGGGGACCTACCTCCTTAACACTGAAGCTTTCTTT.

The CDR3 DNA reads as TGTGCCAGCAGTGAAATACGCGGAGAGCCCCAGCATTTT. It codes for CASSEIRGEPQHF. The chain employs TRBV2 and TRBJ1-5; unclear D gene. CDR1 is SNHLY, CDR2 FYNNEI, per germline. Trimming left V 2 bases short and J 8 bases short, with 10 bases between. This CDR3 has 13 amino acids.

The rearrangement uses TRBV5-1 and TRBJ1-6; 10 bases fit TRBD1. Unmatched junction bases numbered 5, after V lost 4 bases and J lost 10 bases. The CDR3 consists of 14 residues. Per germline, CDR1 SGHRS and CDR2 YFSETQ. The chain's CDR3 is CASSEGQGMSPLHF. CDR3 nucleotide sequence: TGCGCCAGCAGCGAGGGACAGGGGATGTCACCCCTCCACTTT.

The V gene is TRBV29-1, the J gene TRBJ1-2; 10 nucleotides line up with TRBD1. The CDR3 covers 15 residues. The V segment lost 6 bases and the J segment 7 bases; nucleotides outside the gene matches: 14. Germline values: CDR1 SQVTM, CDR2 ANQGSEA. The CDR3, as DNA: TGCAGCGTCCTAAGGGGGACAGGGGCTTCGGGTGGCTACACCTTC. Its translation: CSVLRGTGASGGYTF.

The sample holds a few counts of this clone. V and J are TRBV25-1 and TRBJ1-1; D is unclear. The V and J ends lost 4 bases and 0 bases respectively, with 15 bases between them. The CDR3 is 16 amino acids. The germline gives CDR1 MGHDK, CDR2 SYGVNS. The CDR3 bases are TGTGCCAGCAGTGCTTGGCGCGGCCTGATGAACACTGAAGCTTTCTTT. This gives the protein CASSAWRGLMNTEAFF. Looking up the rest from reference TRBV25-1 and TRBJ1-1 gives the full variable domain: EADIYQTPRYLVIGTGKKITLECSQTMGHDKMYWYQQDPGMELHLIHYSYGVNSTEKGDLSSESTVSRIRTEHFPLTLESARPSHTSQYLCASSAWRGLMNTEAFFGQGTRLTVV.

The chain combines TRBV2 with TRBJ2-2; TRBD2 matches at 10 bases. V lost 9 bases to trimming and J lost 5 bases; unmatched junction nucleotides: 6. CDR3 length: 14 amino acids. The V gene's germline CDR1 is SNHLY and CDR2 FYNNEI. CDR3 nucleotide sequence: TGTGCCAGTTTAGCGGGAGGTCATACCGGGGAGCTGTTTTTT. Its protein product is CASLAGGHTGELFF.

This chain links TRBV2 with TRBJ2-2; possibly TRBD1 for D (5 bases). There are 15 residues in the CDR3. CDR1 is SNHLY and CDR2 is FYNNEI in the germline V gene. Trimming cost V 4 bases and J 2 bases, with 11 bases left between them. CDR3 DNA: TGTGCCAGCAGTGTGCAGGGCCTTAACACCGGGGAGCTGTTTTTT. Translation: CASSVQGLNTGELFF.